These 17 T cell receptor beta chains originate from one sample sequenced in a study of T cell repertoires in cytomegalovirus infection. TCRdb recomputed calls from the reads with MiXCR, one row per CDR3 protein. The data hold approximately 250,000 distinct CDR3 sequences, with around an eighth observed a single time. The source material was PBMCs. The receptors were gathered from a human donor in good health (CMV status not recorded). Some clones in this sample may be carry-over from other donors' samples.

The chain employs TRBV10-3 and TRBJ1-2; 8 bases align to TRBD1. The V segment lost 4 bases and the J segment 4 bases; nucleotides outside the gene matches: 2. CDR1 and CDR2 from the germline V gene are ENHRY and SYGVKD. CDR3 size: 13 residues. CDR3 nucleotides: TGTGCCATCAGTGCCGACAGGGGCTATGGCTACACCTTC. Amino acid sequence: CAISADRGYGYTF.

The chain's CDR3 is CASRPLGEGDTQYF. CDR3 bases: TGTGCCAGCAGACCCCTAGGAGAGGGAGATACGCAGTATTTT. The chain uses TRBV27 and TRBJ2-3; D is perhaps TRBD2 (5 bases). Germline V CDR1 and CDR2: MNHEY, SMNVEV (reference sequence). Trimming stripped 6 bases from V and 5 bases from J, with 15 bases between. This CDR3 region has 14 residues.

There are many counts of this clonotype. The chain combines TRBV7-6 with TRBJ2-7, with 8 bases identical to TRBD1. Trimming at V came to 5 bases and at J to 4 bases, leaving 10 bases not matched to a gene. CDR3 length: 15 residues. CDR1 is SGHVS, CDR2 FNYEAQ, per germline. In DNA, the CDR3 is TGTGCCAGCAGCGTAGATCAGGGGGCCTCTTACGAGCAGTACTTC. Protein: CASSVDQGASYEQYF.

This clonotype was detected many times. This chain joins TRBV12-3 or TRBV12-4 and TRBJ1-2; D is unresolved. V shed 6 bases and J shed 5 bases, with 16 bases lying between them. The CDR3 length is 14 residues. This CDR3 is CASSPGRVLYGYTF. In DNA form, the CDR3 reads TGTGCCAGCAGCCCTGGTAGGGTCTTATATGGCTACACCTTC.

At least ten counts were recorded for this clonotype. The genes are TRBV7-2 and TRBJ1-1, with TRBD1 as a possible D gene (6 bases). The CDR3 spans 15 residues. Germline lookup yields CDR1 SGHTA and CDR2 FQGNSA. V lost 1 base and J 1 base, leaving 10 bases between the germline ends. CDR3 sequence reads: CASSLVARGNTEAFF. CDR3 sequence (DNA): TGTGCCAGCAGCTTAGTGGCCAGGGGGAACACTGAAGCTTTCTTT.

This clonotype was recorded many times. The gene calls are TRBV6-6 and TRBJ2-5; unclear D gene. Trimming left V 0 bases short and J 4 bases short, with 6 bases between. The CDR3 extends over 13 amino acids. Germline assignment: CDR1 MNHNY and CDR2 SVGAGI (reference sequence). The CDR3, as DNA: TGTGCCAGCAGTTACTCGGCAGTAGAGACCCAGTACTTC. It encodes CASSYSAVETQYF.

This clonotype has ten or more counts. The chain uses TRBV7-2 and TRBJ2-5, with D possibly called TRBD1 or TRBD2 (5 bases each). The ends were cut back, 5 bases at V and 4 bases at J, with 17 bases in the middle. The CDR3 is 15 amino acids. Per the germline V gene, CDR1 is SGHTA and CDR2 is FQGNSA. The CDR3 nucleotides are TGTGCCAGCAGCGCCCCTATCCGAGGGACAGAGACCCAGTACTTC. Protein: CASSAPIRGTETQYF.

This clonotype has a count of ten or more. The chain combines TRBV10-2 with TRBJ1-6; D not certain. From germline, CDR1 is WSHSY and CDR2 SAAADI. The CDR3 has 14 amino acids. V lost 6 bases to trimming and J lost 10 bases, with 16 bases between them. The CDR3, as DNA: TGCGCCAGCAGCCCCGGCCCATCAGCATCACCCCTCCACTTT. Translated: CASSPGPSASPLHF.

The V and J genes are TRBV28 and TRBJ1-4; perhaps TRBD1 as D (5 bases). V dropped 5 bases and J dropped 2 bases, with 12 bases sitting between them. Per the germline V gene, CDR1 is MDHEN and CDR2 is SYDVKM. The CDR3 is 15 residues long. CDR3 amino acids: CASSTLGGTNEKLFF. For the CDR3, the DNA is TGTGCCAGCAGTACACTTGGGGGGACTAATGAAAAACTGTTTTTT.

This clonotype was detected many times. At one end, the junction sequence differs from germline, possibly due to a read error. The gene calls are TRBV6-2 or TRBV6-3 and TRBJ2-1, with D unclear. Germline CDR1 reads MNHEY; CDR2 reads SVGEGT. This CDR3 is built from 14 residues. CDR3 in amino acids: CASSYSIVRHEQLF. For the CDR3, the DNA is TGTGCCAGCAGTTACTCGATTGTCCGACATGAGCAGCTCTTC.

This clonotype came up many times. This chain connects TRBV27 to TRBJ2-1; 9 nucleotides line up with TRBD2. V lost 0 bases to trimming and J lost 0 bases; unmatched junction nucleotides: 12. CDR1 MNHEY and CDR2 SMNVEV come from the germline V gene (reference sequence). The CDR3 has 20 residues. CDR3 DNA sequence: TGTGCCAGCAGTTTATCTATTCTGACTAGCGGCACTTCCTCCTACAATGAGCAGTTCTTC. Amino acid sequence: CASSLSILTSGTSSYNEQFF.

This clonotype was counted only a few times. The chain couples TRBV6-1 to TRBJ1-2, with D possibly matching TRBD1 (6 bases). Trimming pared 5 bases from V and 4 bases from J, leaving 14 bases between. Per the germline V gene, CDR1 is MNHNS and CDR2 is SASEGT. The CDR3 has 14 amino acids. This chain's CDR3 is CASSPGGTSYGYTF. CDR3 DNA: TGTGCCAGCAGTCCGGGGGGCACCAGCTATGGCTACACCTTC.

The chain has TRBV3-1 and TRBJ2-1; the match to TRBD2 covers 7 bases. The length of the CDR3 is 15 residues. The junction had 2 bases not matched to a gene; V was cut back by 0 bases and J by 3 bases. CDR1 is LGHDT, CDR2 YNNKEL, per germline (reference sequence). DNA of the CDR3: TGTGCCAGCAGCCAAGATCCGGGGGGCTACAATGAGCAGTTCTTC. Protein sequence: CASSQDPGGYNEQFF.

This clonotype has just one count. The chain joins TRBV7-3 to TRBJ2-5, with TRBD1 as a possible D gene (5 bases). The CDR3 is made up of 16 amino acids. V lost 1 base and J 2 bases, leaving 14 bases between the germline ends. Germline lookup yields CDR1 SGHTA and CDR2 FQGTGA. The DNA of the CDR3 is TGTGCCAGCAGCTTAAGTTCTGCGCAGGGACAAGAGACCCAGTACTTC. This encodes CASSLSSAQGQETQYF.

In the case of this clonotype: A read error may be the cause here, since a much bigger clone is one base away. The rearrangement joins TRBV7-2 to TRBJ2-3; TRBD1 might be the D (5 bases). The J call may be wrong; the DNA end is better matched by TRBJ1-5. This CDR3 has 17 amino acids. In germline, CDR1 is SGHTA, CDR2 FQGNSA. The CDR3, as DNA: TGTGCCAGCAGCTCCTCCAGACTAGCGGGGGGGGGGAATACGCAGCATTTT. This sequence encodes CASSSSRLAGGGNTQHF.

V usage is TRBV30 and J usage is TRBJ2-1; D is possibly TRBD1 or TRBD2 (6 bases each). The CDR3 totals 13 residues. Germline CDR1 GTSNPN, CDR2 SVGIG (reference sequence). Trimming removed 3 bases from V and 6 bases from J, with 12 bases in between. CDR3 bases: TGTGCCTGGAGACAGGGAGGAGGCAATGAGCAGTTCTTC. Protein: CAWRQGGGNEQFF.

At least ten counts were recorded for this clonotype. The chain employs TRBV4-3 and TRBJ2-6, with 7 bases lining up with TRBD2. The length of the CDR3 is 15 residues. CDR1 is LGHNA, CDR2 YSLEER, per germline. V was pared by 3 bases and J by 4 bases, with 3 bases of the junction left unmatched. Here the CDR3 DNA reads TGCGCCAGCAGCCACTTCGGGAGGGGGGCCAACGTCCTGACTTTC. Amino acid sequence: CASSHFGRGANVLTF.